What follows is one T cell receptor beta chain and its context. The target antigen is unknown. The source of the sample is a study of T cells expressing NK-cell markers. Background on the study: Eight donors were sequenced, of whom seven were HCMV-seropositive, while the remaining one was HCMV-seronegative. Overall study findings and caveats: In several donors, dominant clonotypes made up roughly 25-60.1% of CD3+CD56-NKG2C+ cells.

This CDR3 region has 16 residues. Germline assignment: CDR1 MNHEY and CDR2 SVGAGI. What made the TCR beta cDNA was 5'RACE template switching with UMIs. TCRdb re-called the 5' RACE reads; every CDR3 protein appears as one record, without DNA. This table holds 300,000 to 450,000 distinct CDR3 sequences. The V and J genes are TRBV6-5 and TRBJ1-3. The source material was blood T cells: a sorted CD56 or NKG2C T cell subset, CD4+ or CD8+ T cells, or bulk PBMC T cells (not recorded which). The TCR comes from a man aged 18-70 years in good health. The CDR3: CASSYSPESSGNTIYF.